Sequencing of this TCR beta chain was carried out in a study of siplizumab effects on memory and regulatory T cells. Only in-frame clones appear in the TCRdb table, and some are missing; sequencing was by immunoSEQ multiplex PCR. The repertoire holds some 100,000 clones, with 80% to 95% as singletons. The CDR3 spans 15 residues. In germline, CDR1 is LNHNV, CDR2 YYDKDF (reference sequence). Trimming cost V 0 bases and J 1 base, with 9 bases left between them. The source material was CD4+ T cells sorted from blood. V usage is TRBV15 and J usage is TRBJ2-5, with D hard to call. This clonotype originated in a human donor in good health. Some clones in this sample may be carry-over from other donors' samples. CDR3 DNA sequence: TGTGCCACCAGCAGAGATCCAACTACCCAAGAGACCCAGTACTTC. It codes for CATSRDPTTQETQYF.